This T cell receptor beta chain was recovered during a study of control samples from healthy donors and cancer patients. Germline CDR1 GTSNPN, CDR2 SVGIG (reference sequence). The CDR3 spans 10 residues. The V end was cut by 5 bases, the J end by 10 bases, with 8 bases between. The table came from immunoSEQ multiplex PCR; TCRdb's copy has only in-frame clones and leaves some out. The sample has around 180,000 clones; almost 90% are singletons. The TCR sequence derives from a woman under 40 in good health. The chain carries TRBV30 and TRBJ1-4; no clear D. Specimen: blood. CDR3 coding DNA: TGTGCCTGGGAGCACGGAAAACTGTTTTTT. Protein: CAWEHGKLFF.